Each of the 24 T cell receptor beta chains below was sequenced from the same sample in a study of shared clonotypes between healthy human individuals. As defined, naive CD8 cells were CD45RO-negative and positively selected for CCR7, with terminally differentiated effector memory CD45RA+ cells excluded. Measured with immunoSEQ multiplex PCR; TCRdb has only the in-frame clones, and not every one. The profile shows some 2,100,000 clones, about 93% of them singletons. Sequencing input: naive CD8+ T cells from PBMCs. These receptors were taken from a man aged 18 to 29 in good health. Some clones in this sample may be carry-over from other donors' samples.

The chain employs TRBV7-6 and TRBJ2-3, with D uncertain. Per the germline V gene, CDR1 is SGHVS and CDR2 is FNYEAQ. There are 13 residues in the CDR3. Trimming cost V 5 bases and J 2 bases, with 8 bases left between them. This CDR3 reads CASSRESTDTQYF. For the CDR3, the DNA is TGTGCCAGCAGCCGTGAATCCACAGATACGCAGTATTTT.

The rearrangement uses TRBV19 and TRBJ2-3; 9 bases map to TRBD2. The germline CDR1 and CDR2 sequences are LNHDA and SQIVND (reference sequence). J gave up 3 bases and V 6 bases, and 7 bases lay outside the gene matches. The CDR3 is made up of 15 amino acids. For the CDR3, the DNA is TGTGCCAGTAGCCTTCGACTAGCGGAAACAGATACGCAGTATTTT. Its protein product is CASSLRLAETDTQYF.

This chain connects TRBV28 to TRBJ2-6; D unresolved. This CDR3 spans 15 amino acids. From germline, CDR1 is MDHEN and CDR2 SYDVKM. V lost 8 bases, J lost 1 base, and 12 bases lay in between. The CDR3 region has the DNA TGTGCCAGCGTCGAGAGGAGATCTGGGGCCAACGTCCTGACTTTC. It codes for CASVERRSGANVLTF.

This chain links TRBV10-3 with TRBJ2-6; weak D call: TRBD1 (5 bases). Per germline, CDR1 ENHRY and CDR2 SYGVKD. The CDR3 contains 18 residues. V dropped 6 bases and J dropped 0 bases, with 18 bases sitting between them. The CDR3 DNA reads as TGTGCCATCAGGGGGCTCGCAGGCCCGAGCTCTGGGGCCAACGTCCTGACTTTC. This encodes CAIRGLAGPSSGANVLTF.

V and J are TRBV20-1 and TRBJ2-7; D call uncertain. Trimming cost V 6 bases and J 5 bases, with 11 bases left between them. The CDR3 extends over 11 amino acids. The germline V gene encodes CDR1 DFQATT and CDR2 SNEGSKA (reference sequence). CDR3 coding DNA: TGCAGTGCCACCCCACCGAACGAGCAGTACTTC. Translating it yields CSATPPNEQYF.

This clone appeared a single time. The chain links TRBV6-1 to TRBJ2-1; TRBD1 agrees at 9 bases. The V gene's germline CDR1 is MNHNS and CDR2 SASEGT. The CDR3 sequence is 16 residues long. J gave up 9 bases and V 4 bases, and 13 bases lay outside the gene matches. The CDR3 sequence is CASSGERDRAYSEQFF. The CDR3 region has the DNA TGTGCCAGCAGTGGGGAACGGGACAGGGCATATAGTGAGCAGTTCTTC.

The chain couples TRBV27 to TRBJ1-5; TRBD1 is a possible D gene (6 bases). V dropped 8 bases and J dropped 3 bases, with 20 bases sitting between them. The CDR3 is 16 residues long. Germline CDR1 MNHEY, CDR2 SMNVEV (reference sequence). This chain's CDR3 is CASGPPQGGTNQPQHF. Written as DNA, the CDR3 is TGTGCCAGCGGCCCCCCACAGGGTGGTACCAATCAGCCCCAGCATTTT.

The rearrangement joins TRBV9 to TRBJ2-1, with D hard to call. The CDR3 extends over 12 amino acids. The germline CDR1 and CDR2 sequences are SGDLS and YYNGEE. V lost 3 bases, J lost 5 bases, and 6 bases lay in between. The CDR3: CASSGGHNEQFF. The CDR3 region has the DNA TGTGCCAGCAGCGGGGGTCACAATGAGCAGTTCTTC.

This sequence joins TRBV11-2 and TRBJ2-7, with TRBD1 as a possible D gene (6 bases). Germline V gives CDR1 SGHAT, CDR2 FQNNGV. The CDR3 totals 14 residues. Deletions cut 1 base from V and 5 bases from J, with 12 bases between. The CDR3 DNA reads TGTGCCAGCAGCTTAGGCTCAGGGGTCCACGAGCAGTACTTC. Residues: CASSLGSGVHEQYF.

This chain connects TRBV5-4 to TRBJ2-7; D ambiguous. Germline V gene data show CDR1 as SGHNT and CDR2 as YYREEE (reference sequence). The CDR3 sequence is 17 residues long. V lost 4 bases and J lost 1, with 21 bases in between. CDR3 sequence (DNA): TGTGCCAGCAGCCCTCCATGGATCGGAGAAGCATCCTACGAGCAGTACTTC. It specifies CASSPPWIGEASYEQYF.

This clone was counted only a few times. The chain couples TRBV29-1 to TRBJ1-4, with no clear D. Germline CDR1 SQVTM, CDR2 ANQGSEA. Deletions cut 6 bases from V and 12 bases from J, with 14 bases between. The CDR3 spans 11 residues. CDR3 nucleotides: TGCAGCGTACGTAGGGCGACGCAACTGTTTTTT. It encodes CSVRRATQLFF.

This clone occurred a few times. V usage is TRBV13 and J usage is TRBJ1-1; no firm D call. V was shortened by 5 bases and J by 2 bases, with 9 bases between the two germline ends. There are 13 residues in the CDR3. The germline CDR1 and CDR2 sequences are PRHDT and FYEKMQ (reference sequence). The CDR3 region has the DNA TGTGCCAGCAGCCTTCGAATAAACACTGAAGCTTTCTTT. This codes for CASSLRINTEAFF.

The CDR3 DNA is TGTGCCAGCAGCACCGGGACTAGCGGGAGCGAGGGGGAGACCCAGTACTTC. Amino acid sequence: CASSTGTSGSEGETQYF. The chain joins TRBV5-4 to TRBJ2-5, with 14 bases matching TRBD2. The length of the CDR3 is 17 residues. CDR1 is SGHNT and CDR2 is YYREEE in the germline V gene (reference sequence). V gave up 4 bases and J gave up 5 bases; unmatched junction bases: 10.

This chain joins TRBV19 and TRBJ2-3; D may be TRBD2 (5 bases). Germline V CDR1 and CDR2: LNHDA, SQIVND (reference sequence). This CDR3 spans 11 amino acids. The V end was cut by 10 bases, the J end by 7 bases, with 12 bases between. CDR3 in DNA: TGTGCCACGGGGTTTTTGTATACGCAGTATTTT. Protein sequence: CATGFLYTQYF.

The chain joins TRBV7-2 to TRBJ2-7; 7 bases match TRBD1. The CDR3 sequence is 15 residues long. Germline values: CDR1 SGHTA, CDR2 FQGNSA. Trimming cost V 2 bases and J 0 bases; bases outside gene matches: 4. The CDR3 DNA sequence: TGTGCCAGCAGCTTAACAGGGGTACTCTCCTACGAGCAGTACTTC. This sequence encodes CASSLTGVLSYEQYF.

This rearrangement joins TRBV7-3 to TRBJ2-2; perhaps D is TRBD1 or TRBD2 (5 bases each). Trimming stripped 5 bases from V and 7 bases from J, with 11 bases between. CDR1 is SGHTA and CDR2 is FQGTGA in the germline V gene. This CDR3 region has 13 residues. The CDR3: CASSPGTVGELFF. The CDR3 region has the DNA TGTGCCAGCAGCCCGGGGACGGTCGGGGAGCTGTTTTTT.

J is TRBJ1-1 and V is TRBV7-2; no clear D gene. This CDR3 comprises 13 residues. Germline values: CDR1 SGHTA, CDR2 FQGNSA. Trimming pared 1 base from V and 5 bases from J, leaving 8 bases between. The CDR3 nucleotides are TGTGCCAGCAGCTTAGGGGATTGGACTGAAGCTTTCTTT. As protein: CASSLGDWTEAFF.

The CDR3, as DNA: TGCGCCAGCAGCCGCGGGACAGGGGAGACCTACGAGCAGTACTTC. This gives the protein CASSRGTGETYEQYF. The chain recombines TRBV4-3 with TRBJ2-7; 10 bases fit TRBD1. Germline V gene sequence: CDR1 LGHNA, CDR2 YSLEER. V was clipped by 4 bases and J by 2 bases; unmatched bases: 5. The CDR3 is 15 residues long.

This clone was seen a handful of times. Other DNA sequences in the same sample also yield this CDR3. This chain connects TRBV7-9 to TRBJ1-5; D is possibly TRBD1 (5 bases). Germline CDR1 and CDR2: SEHNR and FQNEAQ (reference sequence). Trimming left V 1 base short and J 4 bases short, with 11 bases between. The CDR3 has 15 amino acids. DNA for the CDR3: TGTGCCAGCAGCTTAGATGGGCGGGGGAATCAGCCCCAGCATTTT. Protein sequence: CASSLDGRGNQPQHF.

Of note for this clone: This specimen includes other DNA sequences encoding the same CDR3. This sequence joins TRBV5-1 and TRBJ2-7; D not certain. The CDR3 sequence is 13 residues long. The ends were cut back, 4 bases at V and 1 base at J, with 9 bases in the middle. Germline CDR1 SGHRS, CDR2 YFSETQ. CDR3 loop: CASSSSDSYEQYF. CDR3 nucleotides: TGCGCCAGCAGCAGTTCGGATTCCTACGAGCAGTACTTC.

Points on this clone: The same CDR3 is also encoded by other DNA sequences in this sample. V and J are TRBV5-5 and TRBJ2-7; D possibly corresponds to TRBD1 (5 bases). The CDR3 totals 13 residues. Germline CDR1 is SGHKS and CDR2 is YYEKEE (reference sequence). Trimming took off 2 bases at V and 2 bases at J, with 8 bases between the two ends. CDR3 sequence (DNA): TGTGCCAGCAGCTTTGACAGCCCCTACGAGCAGTACTTC. Its protein is CASSFDSPYEQYF.

J is TRBJ1-2 and V is TRBV5-6, with a weak D call TRBD1 (5 bases). The CDR3 covers 14 residues. CDR1 and CDR2 from the germline V gene are SGHDT and YYEEEE. Deletions cut 0 bases from V and 5 bases from J, with 11 bases between. The CDR3 sequence is CASSLGGSGYGYTF. CDR3 DNA sequence: TGTGCCAGCAGCTTGGGGGGGTCCGGATATGGCTACACCTTC.

The rearrangement uses TRBV27 and TRBJ2-7; 8 bases match TRBD2. CDR1 and CDR2 (germline): MNHEY, SMNVEV (reference sequence). The V and J ends lost 3 bases and 7 bases, in that order; junction bases with no gene match: 8. The CDR3 consists of 14 residues. CDR3 amino acids: CASSFSRGGSEQYF. The CDR3 DNA sequence: TGTGCCAGCAGTTTCAGTCGGGGGGGGAGTGAGCAGTACTTC.

The chain carries TRBV9 and TRBJ2-2, with 9 bases lining up with TRBD1. V shed 3 bases, J shed 6 bases, and the junction held 3 bases outside the gene matches. The CDR3 sequence is 14 residues long. Germline V gives CDR1 SGDLS, CDR2 YYNGEE. The CDR3 reads CASSGNRGPGELFF. For the CDR3, the DNA is TGTGCCAGCAGCGGCAACAGGGGGCCCGGGGAGCTGTTTTTT.